A single sample is the source of the 18 T cell receptor beta chains below, sequenced in a study of blood T cell repertoires in COVID-19. Clones were sequenced by immunoSEQ multiplex PCR, and TCRdb holds only the in-frame ones, with some missing. Among 540,000 or so clones listed, roughly nine tenths were seen once. Sequenced sample: peripheral blood. The receptors stem from a woman aged 50 to 60 with COVID-19, enrolled during active disease.

This chain connects TRBV6-6 to TRBJ1-2; 9 bases map to TRBD1. This CDR3 has 15 amino acids. Germline assignment: CDR1 MNHNY and CDR2 SVGAGI (reference sequence). Trimming took 6 bases from V and 8 from J; bases not matched to a gene: 13. The CDR3 reads CASRTRTGDVGGYTF. The CDR3 region has the DNA TGTGCCAGCAGAACTAGGACAGGGGATGTAGGAGGCTACACCTTC.

This chain uses TRBV30 with TRBJ2-7, with a weak D call TRBD1 (5 bases). The CDR3 spans 12 residues. Trimming pared 4 bases from V and 1 base from J, leaving 8 bases between. Germline CDR1 GTSNPN, CDR2 SVGIG (reference sequence). The CDR3 here is CAWKGNSYEQYF. CDR3 in DNA: TGTGCCTGGAAGGGGAATTCCTACGAGCAGTACTTC.

The genes are TRBV2 and TRBJ2-3, with 7 bases lining up with TRBD2. This CDR3 region has 15 residues. The germline CDR1 and CDR2 sequences are SNHLY and FYNNEI. Germline trimming cut 6 bases from V and 1 base from J; bases unmatched to any gene: 7. The CDR3 DNA is TGTGCCAGCAGCGTGACTAGCCGTGGCACAGATACGCAGTATTTT. This translates into CASSVTSRGTDTQYF.

V is TRBV3-1 (or the pseudogene TRBV3-2) and J is TRBJ2-2; 7 bases map to TRBD2. J lost 4 bases, V lost 1 base, and 3 bases had no gene match. The CDR3 extends over 15 amino acids. Germline CDR1 LGHDT, CDR2 YNNKEL (reference sequence). Written as DNA, the CDR3 is TGTGCCAGCAGCCAAGGGACTAGGGGCACCGGGGAGCTGTTTTTT. It specifies CASSQGTRGTGELFF.

The chain carries TRBV29-1 and TRBJ1-2; D is perhaps TRBD1 (6 bases). V was shortened by 7 bases and J by 4 bases, with 16 bases between the two germline ends. The CDR3 is 13 residues long. CDR1 and CDR2 from the germline V gene are SQVTM and ANQGSEA. The CDR3 nucleotides are TGCAGCGCCGTACAGGGACGGGGCTATGGCTACACCTTC. It encodes CSAVQGRGYGYTF.

The gene calls are TRBV24-1 and TRBJ2-1; D is ambiguous. CDR3 length: 15 residues. Deletions cut 2 bases from V and 7 bases from J, with 14 bases between. From germline, CDR1 is KGHDR and CDR2 SFDVKD. CDR3 nucleotides: TGTGCCACCAGTGATTCGAGGTTATCCGGGAATGAGCAGTTCTTC. Translating gives CATSDSRLSGNEQFF.

The rearrangement joins TRBV7-8 to TRBJ2-5; TRBD1 matches 10 bases. Germline lookup yields CDR1 SGHVS and CDR2 FQNEAQ. There are 16 residues in the CDR3. J lost 4 bases, V lost 5 bases, and 10 bases had no gene match. CDR3 sequence: CASSTIGQGGGETQYF. As DNA, the CDR3 is TGTGCCAGCAGCACTATAGGACAGGGGGGAGGAGAGACCCAGTACTTC. The complete variable domain, with remaining parts taken from reference TRBV7-8 and TRBJ2-5, reads GAGVSQSPRYKVAKRGQDVALRCDPISGHVSLFWYQQALGQGPEFLTYFQNEAQLDKSGLPSDRFFAERPEGSVSTLKIQRTQQEDSAVYLCASSTIGQGGGETQYFGPGTRLLVL.

As to this clone: This CDR3 is also generated by other DNA sequences in the sample. The rearrangement uses TRBV19 and TRBJ1-2; D uncertain. CDR3 size: 12 residues. CDR1 is LNHDA and CDR2 is SQIVND in the germline V gene (reference sequence). Trimming left V 8 bases short and J 3 bases short, with 10 bases between. CDR3 amino acids: CASGDRDYGYTF. The CDR3 nucleotides read TGTGCCAGTGGCGACCGGGACTATGGCTACACCTTC.

In the case of this clone: Other DNA sequences from this sample encode an identical CDR3 as well. The V gene is TRBV5-1, the J gene TRBJ1-1; 12 bases fit TRBD1. The CDR3 runs 15 residues. The V and J ends lost 4 bases and 3 bases, in that order; junction bases with no gene match: 4. Germline-derived CDR1 and CDR2 are SGHRS and YFSETQ. The CDR3 bases are TGCGCCAGCAGCCCGGGACAGGGGGCGCACACTGAAGCTTTCTTT. Amino acid sequence: CASSPGQGAHTEAFF.

This clone was recorded once. The V call is TRBV6-5, the J call TRBJ2-2; D not resolved. CDR1 is MNHEY, CDR2 SVGAGI, per germline. This CDR3 has 14 residues. Trimming left V 4 bases short and J 1 base short, with 7 bases between. CDR3 bases: TGTGCCAGCAGTTGGAGAGAGAACACCGGGGAGCTGTTTTTT. Amino acids: CASSWRENTGELFF.

The rearrangement links TRBV24-1 to TRBJ2-2; D perhaps matches TRBD1 (5 bases). Germline V CDR1 and CDR2: KGHDR, SFDVKD. The CDR3 is made up of 16 amino acids. The ends were cut back, 0 bases at V and 0 bases at J, with 7 bases in the middle. The chain's CDR3 is CATSDLKQANTGELFF. CDR3 in DNA: TGTGCCACCAGTGATTTGAAACAGGCGAACACCGGGGAGCTGTTTTTT.

The CDR3 region is CASARGSSYEQYF. CDR3 bases: TGCGCGAGTGCCCGGGGGAGTTCCTACGAGCAGTACTTC. The chain combines TRBV10-1 with TRBJ2-7; D is perhaps TRBD2 (6 bases). Germline CDR1 is WNHNN and CDR2 is SYGVQD (reference sequence). The CDR3 covers 13 residues.

V gene TRBV28 combines with J gene TRBJ1-2, with D possibly matching TRBD1 (5 bases). The V end lost 5 bases, the J end lost 5 bases, and 9 bases lay between the germline ends. The germline V gene encodes CDR1 MDHEN and CDR2 SYDVKM. The CDR3 length is 12 residues. The CDR3 region is CASSLTEYGYTF. In DNA form, the CDR3 reads TGTGCCAGCAGTCTGACAGAATATGGCTACACCTTC.

CDR3 protein: CASSAGLAASYEQYF. For the CDR3, the DNA is TGTGCCAGCAGCGCGGGACTAGCGGCTTCCTACGAGCAGTACTTC. The gene calls are TRBV9 and TRBJ2-7, with 11 bases matching TRBD2. V lost 3 bases and J lost 1; bases outside the gene matches: 3. Germline V gene lookup returns CDR1 SGDLS and CDR2 YYNGEE. CDR3 length: 15 amino acids.

This chain joins TRBV5-5 and TRBJ2-3; TRBD2 matches 9 bases. After removal of 2 bases from V and 3 bases from J, the junction contained 4 bases not matched to a gene. Germline CDR1 reads SGHKS; CDR2 reads YYEKEE (reference sequence). This CDR3 is built from 15 residues. CDR3 region: CASSLRTSVTDTQYF. In DNA form, the CDR3 reads TGTGCCAGCAGCTTACGGACTAGCGTGACAGATACGCAGTATTTT.

The genes are TRBV5-4 and TRBJ1-6; unclear D gene. V dropped 3 bases and J dropped 4 bases, with 2 bases sitting between them. The CDR3 is made up of 12 amino acids. Germline-derived CDR1 and CDR2 are SGHNT and YYREEE (reference sequence). CDR3 loop: CASSSYNSPLHF. DNA of the CDR3: TGTGCCAGCAGCTCATATAATTCACCCCTCCACTTT.

The V and J genes are TRBV5-6 and TRBJ2-5; tentatively, D is TRBD1 (5 bases). V lost 2 bases and J lost 2, with 7 bases in between. In germline, CDR1 is SGHDT, CDR2 YYEEEE. The CDR3 consists of 13 residues. The CDR3 here is CASSLGAQETQYF. The CDR3 DNA is TGTGCCAGCAGCTTAGGGGCTCAAGAGACCCAGTACTTC. The entire variable domain, with the rest obtained from reference TRBV5-6 and TRBJ2-5, is as follows: DAGVTQSPTHLIKTRGQQVTLRCSPKSGHDTVSWYQQALGQGPQFIFQYYEEEERQRGNFPDRFSGHQFPNYSSELNVNALLLGDSALYLCASSLGAQETQYFGPGTRLLVL.

The rearrangement links TRBV11-2 to TRBJ2-1; maybe TRBD1 (7 bases). This CDR3 spans 16 amino acids. Germline V gene lookup returns CDR1 SGHAT and CDR2 FQNNGV. V lost 1 base and J 9 bases, leaving 19 bases between the germline ends. The CDR3 reads CASSLGGGGRLGEQFF. The CDR3 nucleotides read TGTGCCAGCAGCTTAGGCGGAGGGGGCCGCTTGGGTGAGCAGTTCTTC.